Listed below are T cell receptor beta chains from one sample, sequenced in a study of tumor and adjacent non-tumor tissue in lung cancer. TCRdb ran MiXCR on the multiplex PCR reads and lists one entry per CDR3 protein. Among about 70,000 distinct CDR3 sequences listed, around 73% were seen once. The sample taken for sequencing was lung tumor tissue. The receptors originated from a man aged 55 to 70 with non-small cell lung cancer. Both conserved end residues are part of each CDR3. Each record gives: V gene, clone size, D gene, J gene, CDR3 protein, CDR3 DNA. A D gene is named only where the DNA matches it firmly. Size is omitted from some rows. Given values are once, few, many or a class for expanded clones.

TRBV11-2	few	NA	TRBJ2-1	CASSSKFHGSSYNEQFF	TGTGCCAGCAGCTCTAAATTCCACGGGAGCTCCTACAATGAGCAGTTCTTC
TRBV6-1	NA	NA	TRBJ2-7	CAISEAEFGAFEQYF	TGTGCCATCAGTGAAGCTGAGTTTGGGGCCTTCGAGCAGTACTTC
TRBV11-2	many	NA	TRBJ2-3	CASSRVGLGTDTQYF	TGTGCCAGCAGCCGGGTGGGGTTGGGGACAGATACGCAGTATTTT
TRBV29-1	NA	NA	TRBJ2-5	CSTSHSYRQETQHF	TGCAGCACCTCACACAGCTACCGACAAGAGACCCAGCACTTC
TRBV5-1	NA	NA	TRBJ2-2	CASSFAAGELFF	TGCGCCAGCAGCTTTGCGGCCGGGGAGCTGTTTTTT
TRBV5-6	NA	NA	TRBJ2-1	CASSVESRSYNEQFF	TGTGCCAGCAGCGTGGAGAGCAGGAGCTACAATGAGCAGTTCTTC
TRBV10-1	many	TRBD2	TRBJ2-2	CASSELAGGPTGELFF	TGCGCCAGCAGTGAGCTAGCGGGAGGGCCCACCGGGGAGCTGTTTTTT
TRBV6-1	NA	NA	TRBJ2-7	CDSSELLRVEAYF	TGTGACAGCAGTGAGTTGCTCCGAGTCGAAGCGTACTTC
TRBV6-5	few	NA	TRBJ1-1	CASSYSRRGGAETFF	TGTGCCAGCAGCTACTCCCGCAGAGGTGGGGCTGAAACTTTCTTT
TRBV7-8	few	NA	TRBJ2-7	CASSLYGLGSSYEQYF	TGTGCGAGCAGCTTATATGGGCTCGGCAGCTCCTACGAGCAGTACTTC
TRBV20-1	NA	TRBD2	TRBJ2-7	CNAREGLVGGRVQHF	TGCAATGCTAGAGAAGGACTAGTGGGAGGACGAGTGCAGCACTTC
TRBV6-1	medium-sized	NA	TRBJ2-2	CASSEGLDTGELFF	TGTGCCAGCAGTGAAGGACTAGACACCGGGGAGCTGTTTTTT
TRBV5-4	NA	TRBD2	TRBJ2-1	CASSLIAGGPYIEQLF	TGTGCCAGCAGCCTAATAGCGGGAGGGCCCTACATTGAGCAGCTCTTC
TRBV11-3	NA	TRBD2	TRBJ2-5	CVSSHSGAGETLYF	TGTGTCAGCAGCCATAGCGGGGCCGGGGAGACCCTGTACTTC
TRBV19	few	TRBD2	TRBJ2-1	CASTSSLADRNNEQFF	TGTGCCAGTACCTCATCCCTAGCGGATCGGAACAATGAGCAGTTCTTC
TRBV5-5	NA	NA	TRBJ2-3	CGSTRWGEQPDTQYF	TGTGGCAGCACCCGGTGGGGAGAGCAGCCAGATACGCAGTATTTT
TRBV6-2/TRBV6-3	NA	TRBD1	TRBJ1-1	CAGRTTGAEAFF	TGTGCCGGTAGAACCACAGGGGCTGAAGCTTTCTTT
TRBV5-1	NA	NA	TRBJ1-1	CASSLGNGATDAFF	TGCGCCAGCAGCTTGGGTAACGGGGCAACTGACGCTTTCTTT
TRBV20-1	once	TRBD2	TRBJ2-1	CSARKDSERPRDYNEQLF	TGCAGTGCTAGGAAGGATTCGGAGCGTCCAAGGGACTACAATGAGCAGCTCTTC
TRBV29-1	once	NA	TRBJ2-1	CSVRANRFRGVVVQFF	TGCAGCGTTCGGGCAAACAGGTTTAGAGGGGTTGTGGTGCAGTTCTTC
TRBV6-6	few	TRBD1	TRBJ2-3	CTSSYMDRDTQYF	TGTACCAGCAGTTACATGGACAGGGATACGCAGTATTTT
TRBV7-9	NA	NA	TRBJ2-7	CASSILVLSEGTYEQYF	TGTGCCAGCAGCATATTAGTTCTATCGGAGGGTACCTACGAGCAGTACTTC
TRBV6-5	NA	NA	TRBJ2-3	CASRRGMADTQYF	TGTGCCAGCAGGCGAGGTATGGCAGATACTCAGTATTTT
TRBV6-6	NA	NA	TRBJ2-3	CASSYRDDRANTQYF	TGCGCCAGCAGTTACCGGGACGATCGGGCAAATACGCAGTATTTT
TRBV6-1	many	NA	TRBJ1-2	CASSELRGQGGYTF	TGTGCCAGCAGTGAATTGCGGGGGCAAGGTGGCTACACCTTC
TRBV29-1	NA	NA	TRBJ2-5	CSFMIPHGKTQYF	TGCAGCTTTATGATCCCACACGGGAAGACCCAGTACTTC
TRBV20-1	NA	TRBD2	TRBJ2-7	CGARRGLAGGRERYF	TGCGGTGCTAGAAGAGGGCTAGCGGGAGGACGAGAGCGCTACTTC
TRBV14	many	NA	TRBJ1-1	CASSQVVGLKTEAFF	TGTGCCAGCAGCCAAGTGGTAGGTTTGAAGACTGAAGCTTTCTTT
TRBV20-1	NA	NA	TRBJ2-2	CSTTPADSRTGELFF	TGCAGTACGACCCCCGCTGACAGTAGGACCGGGGAGCTGTTTTTC
TRBV12-3/TRBV12-4	NA	NA	TRBJ2-7	CPSSFGRYRNRAYEQYF	TGTCCCAGCAGTTTTGGTCGGTACAGGAACAGAGCCTACGAGCAGTACTTC
TRBV20-1	NA	TRBD2	TRBJ2-2	CGASPGRARGELFF	TGCGGTGCTAGTCCCGGGAGGGCCCGCGGGGAGTTGTTTTTT
TRBV6-1	NA	NA	TRBJ2-1	CASNTREYNEQFF	TGTGCCAGCAACACGAGAGAGTACAATGAGCAGTTCTTC
TRBV11-1	NA	NA	TRBJ1-2	CASGNGRDNYGYTF	TGTGCCAGCGGGAATGGACGGGATAACTATGGTTACACCTTC
TRBV10-3	NA	NA	TRBJ1-5	CAISVERKRPQHF	TGTGCCATCAGTGTTGAGAGGAAAAGACCCCAGCATTTT
TRBV30	few	NA	TRBJ1-1	CAWMRYTEAFF	TGTGCCTGGATGAGGTACACTGAAGCTTTCTTT
TRBV10-1	NA	NA	TRBJ2-1	CASSFSGSSYIEQFF	TGCGCCAGCAGTTTTAGCGGTAGCTCCTACATTGAGCAATTCTTC
TRBV20-1	once	NA	TRBJ1-2	CSVRIGRGYAF	TGCAGTGTTAGAATCGGTCGGGGCTACGCCTTC
TRBV29-1	NA	TRBD1	TRBJ2-7	CSATMGGQGSHEQYF	TGCAGCGCAACAATGGGGGGACAGGGCTCCCACGAGCAGTACTTC
TRBV9	few	TRBD2	TRBJ2-1	CASSVVAGSSYNEQFF	TGTGCCAGCAGCGTAGTAGCGGGGAGCTCCTACAATGAGCAGTTCTTC
TRBV10-2	NA	NA	TRBJ1-1	CASSRNRANTEVFF	TGCGCCAGCAGTCGAAACAGGGCGAACACTGAAGTTTTCTTT